The next 9 T cell receptor beta chains were all read from a single sample in a study of molecular identifiers for immune sequencing clone quantification. TCRdb processed the PCR reads anew with MiXCR; each CDR3 protein has one entry. The table records approximately 59,000 distinct CDR3 sequences, less than 20% of them present only once. Material: naive CD8+ T cells from blood, with Jurkat cell RNA spiked in. Subset: FACS-sorted CD8+CD4-CCR7+CD45RA+ naive T cells. The receptors come from a human donor in good health. Some libraries in this study had Jurkat cell RNA spiked in.

This clonotype was recorded many times. The rearrangement uses TRBV25-1 and TRBJ2-3; D ambiguous. The CDR3 extends over 18 amino acids. Germline assignment: CDR1 MGHDK and CDR2 SYGVNS. Trimming took 0 bases from V and 1 from J, leaving 17 bases between them. This CDR3 is CASSEYPSTRKCTDTQYF. DNA of the CDR3: TGTGCCAGCAGTGAATATCCCTCAACTCGGAAATGCACAGATACGCAGTATTTT.

This clonotype was detected ten times or more. This rearrangement joins TRBV7-2 to TRBJ2-1; D is tentatively TRBD1 or TRBD2 (5 bases each). The germline V and J ends were trimmed by 5 bases and 6 bases, with 14 bases remaining between them. The germline V gene has CDR1 SGHTA and CDR2 FQGNSA. The CDR3 sequence is 14 residues long. The CDR3 region has the DNA TGTGCCAGCAGCCGCGCGAGGGGACCCAATGAGCAGTTCTTC. It encodes CASSRARGPNEQFF.

This clonotype occurred a few times. This CDR3 is missing its conserved last phenylalanine or tryptophan, likely due to a read error. The J gene is TRBJ1-4, the V gene TRBV7-2, with D perhaps TRBD1 (6 bases). Germline V gene lookup returns CDR1 SGHTA and CDR2 FQGNSA. V was clipped by 5 bases and J by 11 bases, with 21 bases between them. The CDR3 is 15 residues long. The CDR3 region is CASSLGGGGGLKLFL. DNA for the CDR3: TGTGCCAGCAGCCTTGGAGGGGGAGGTGGGTTGAAACTGTTTTTA.

The genes are TRBV7-9 and TRBJ2-7; D might be TRBD1 (5 bases). From germline, CDR1 is SEHNR and CDR2 FQNEAQ (reference sequence). There are 17 residues in the CDR3. Trimming removed 4 bases from V and 1 base from J, with 20 bases in between. The CDR3 reads CASSYTRVLSGSYEQYF. The CDR3 region has the DNA TGTGCCAGCAGCTACACCCGAGTCCTTTCAGGGTCCTACGAGCAGTACTTC.

J is TRBJ2-2 and V is TRBV28, with a possible D match to TRBD1 (5 bases). Trimming took off 3 bases at V and 2 bases at J, with 10 bases between the two ends. From germline, CDR1 is MDHEN and CDR2 SYDVKM. The CDR3 is made up of 15 amino acids. The CDR3: CASSFTGVNTGELFF. The CDR3 DNA reads as TGTGCCAGCAGTTTTACAGGAGTAAACACCGGGGAGCTGTTTTTT.

This clonotype was counted ten times or more. The CDR3 sequence: CASSFGGQPQHF. In DNA form, the CDR3 reads TGTGCCAGCAGCTTTGGGGGGCAGCCCCAGCATTTT. The chain has TRBV5-6 and TRBJ1-5; a possible D gene is TRBD1 (5 bases). V was pared by 2 bases and J by 7 bases, with 7 bases between. CDR3 length: 12 amino acids. Germline CDR1 and CDR2: SGHDT and YYEEEE. Supplemented by reference TRBV5-6 and TRBJ1-5, the full variable domain reads DAGVTQSPTHLIKTRGQQVTLRCSPKSGHDTVSWYQQALGQGPQFIFQYYEEEERQRGNFPDRFSGHQFPNYSSELNVNALLLGDSALYLCASSFGGQPQHFGDGTRLSIL.

At least ten counts were recorded for this clonotype. This chain uses TRBV6-6 with TRBJ2-4; D is perhaps TRBD1 (5 bases). The CDR3 length is 16 residues. V dropped 0 bases and J dropped 3 bases, with 12 bases sitting between them. CDR1 is MNHNY and CDR2 is SVGAGI in the germline V gene (reference sequence). The CDR3 region has the DNA TGTGCCAGCAGTTACTCACCAGACAGTCTCAAAAACATTCAGTACTTC. Protein: CASSYSPDSLKNIQYF.

There are many counts of this clonotype. The CDR3 spells CASSQDPHEQYF. The CDR3 coding sequence is TGTGCCAGCAGCCAAGATCCCCACGAGCAGTACTTC. The rearrangement uses TRBV4-2 and TRBJ2-7; D unresolved. Deletions cut 0 bases from V and 5 bases from J, with 5 bases between. The CDR3 spans 12 residues. The germline gives CDR1 LGHNA, CDR2 YNFKEQ.

This clonotype has a count of ten or more. This chain connects TRBV6-5 to TRBJ2-7; TRBD2 agrees at 8 bases. After removal of 5 bases from V and 3 bases from J, the junction contained 6 bases not matched to a gene. This CDR3 has 14 residues. CDR1 is MNHEY, CDR2 SVGAGI, per germline. The CDR3 here is CASSDQSGSYEQYF. DNA of the CDR3: TGTGCCAGCAGTGATCAGAGCGGGAGCTACGAGCAGTACTTC.